Reported below is one T cell receptor beta chain. Other DNA sequences from this sample encode an identical CDR3 as well. Adults between about 18 and 95 years of age took part from about two dozen US areas. Grouping used clinical history reported by participants in a survey and questionnaire. The record originates from a study of blood T cell repertoires in COVID-19. Study at large: The samples span acute and convalescent COVID-19 from the United States, Italy and Spain.

TCRdb's table, derived via immunoSEQ multiplex PCR, lists solely in-frame clones and lacks some. The sample includes 250,000 or so clones, around nine tenths seen only once; the top ten take over 3.5%. The TCR comes from a woman in her 30s who had been exposed to COVID-19. The specimen was PBMCs or T cells enriched from blood (not recorded which).

The CDR3 loop is CASSDRGRTDTQYF. CDR3 in DNA: TGTGCCAGCAGCGATAGGGGAAGGACAGATACGCAGTATTTT. The chain links TRBV5-4 to TRBJ2-3; tentative D call: TRBD1 (5 bases). CDR3 length: 14 residues. Deletions cut 4 bases from V and 3 bases from J, with 12 bases between. CDR1 and CDR2 from the germline V gene are SGHNT and YYREEE (reference sequence).